This T cell receptor (beta chain) emerged from a study of beta chain features in type 1 diabetes. The isolated RNA, all of it, was reverse transcribed, so expressed TCRB transcripts were what got sequenced. Produced via immunoSEQ multiplex PCR; TCRdb's table is partial and in-frame only. The sample holds 200,000 to 250,000 clones, 11% seen once. Trimming removed 0 bases from V and 1 base from J, with 10 bases in between. Germline lookup yields CDR1 SQVTM and CDR2 ANQGSEA. CDR3 length: 15 residues. Sequencing used central memory CD4+ T cells from blood. The TCR sequence derives from a man aged 18 to 30 in good health. The V gene is TRBV29-1, the J gene TRBJ2-1; D remains unclear. The CDR3 DNA follows: TGCAGCGTTGAAGATTATCTGAGATCCTACAATGAGCAGTTCTTC. Translation gives CSVEDYLRSYNEQFF.